This T cell receptor (beta chain) was sequenced during a study of glioma-infiltrating T cells after dendritic cell vaccination. Study at large: Between 2003 and 2012, patients got autologous tumor lysate-pulsed dendritic cell vaccines.

Measured with immunoSEQ multiplex PCR; TCRdb has only the in-frame clones, and not every one. Among tens of thousands of clones listed, 82% were seen once. Germline CDR1 and CDR2: SGHRS and YFSETQ. This CDR3 has 15 residues. V lost 4 bases, J lost 7 bases, and 13 bases stayed unmatched. Only patients with spare fresh-frozen tumor and over two years of follow-up were included. This receptor was taken from a human donor with glioblastoma. Sequenced here: blood, sampled before dendritic cell vaccination. The chain combines TRBV5-1 with TRBJ1-2; 7 nucleotides align to TRBD1. CDR3 sequence reads: CASSPRTGTRGGYTF. In DNA form, the CDR3 reads TGCGCCAGCAGCCCAAGGACAGGCACGAGGGGTGGCTACACCTTC.